This T cell receptor (beta chain) was captured in a study of naive and memory T cell subsets. Study-wide findings and caveats: Naive repertoires, especially CD8, held a few larger clonotypes, possibly memory cells re-expressing CD45RA. Diversity fell and Gini index rose from naive through CM, EM, EMRA. Between naive and memory subsets, TCR abundance power law exponents differed.

On this clonotype: As yet, its antigen is unknown.

The CDR3 runs to 12 residues. Germline V lookup: CDR1 DFQATT, CDR2 SNEGSKA (reference sequence). Between the trimmed V and J ends, which lost 4 bases and 4 bases, there was a span of 8 bases. The beta constant-region primer was an equimolar mix of two oligonucleotides covering TRBC1 and TRBC2. Nested alpha and beta constant-region primers with the SP2 primer drove four PCR rounds on ligated cDNA. A 12-nucleotide UMI and the SP2 primer were added to the cDNA 3' end by oligonucleotide ligation. TCRdb fed the UMI-ligation and nested PCR reads into MiXCR, producing one record per CDR3 protein. The table lists tens of thousands of distinct CDR3 sequences, about 10% of them singletons, with about 0.14% in the top ten.

The sample was naive CD4+ T cells from blood. The V gene is TRBV20-1, the J gene TRBJ1-5; no reliable D call. The receptor comes from a human donor in good health. The DNA of the CDR3 is TGCAGTGCTATGGAAGGGAATCAGCCCCAGCATTTT. This encodes CSAMEGNQPQHF.